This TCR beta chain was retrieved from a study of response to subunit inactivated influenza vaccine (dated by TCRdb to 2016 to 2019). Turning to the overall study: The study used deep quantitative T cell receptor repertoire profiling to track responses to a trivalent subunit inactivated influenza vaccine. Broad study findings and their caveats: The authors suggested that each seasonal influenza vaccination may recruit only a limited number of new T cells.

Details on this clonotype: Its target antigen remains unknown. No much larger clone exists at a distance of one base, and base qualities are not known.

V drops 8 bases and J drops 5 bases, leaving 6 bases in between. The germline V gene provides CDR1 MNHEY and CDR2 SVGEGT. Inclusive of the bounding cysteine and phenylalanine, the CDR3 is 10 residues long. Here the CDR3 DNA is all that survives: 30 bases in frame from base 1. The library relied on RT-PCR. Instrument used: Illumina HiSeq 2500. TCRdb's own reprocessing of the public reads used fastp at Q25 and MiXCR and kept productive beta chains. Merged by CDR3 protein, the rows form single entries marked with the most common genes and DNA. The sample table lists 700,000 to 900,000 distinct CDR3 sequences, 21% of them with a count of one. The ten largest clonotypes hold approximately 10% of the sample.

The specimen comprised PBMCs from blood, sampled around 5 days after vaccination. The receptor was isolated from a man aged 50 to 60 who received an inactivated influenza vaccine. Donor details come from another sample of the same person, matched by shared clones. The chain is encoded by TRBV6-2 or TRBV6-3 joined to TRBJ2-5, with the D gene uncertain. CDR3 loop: CASVLETQYF. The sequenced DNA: TGTGCCAGCGTCTTGGAGACCCAGTACTTC.